The table lists the clone carrying this TCR beta chain with a few counts. Its matching antigen is unknown. Other DNA sequences from this sample encode an identical CDR3 as well. The CDR3 sequence is 13 residues long. Trimming took 0 bases from V and 5 from J, leaving 8 bases between them. Germline CDR1 and CDR2: SGDLS and YYNGEE. The sample comes from a study of PD-1 blockade in classical Hodgkin lymphoma. The study's findings and limits: Nivolumab initiated under 1 year post-ASCT led to patient exclusion.

All trial patients relapsed after autologous stem cell transplantation. The table came from immunoSEQ multiplex PCR; TCRdb's copy has only in-frame clones and leaves some out. Of about 4,300 clones detected, 50% to 70% appear once; the ten largest clones hold less than 45%. The chain carries TRBV9 and TRBJ1-1; D remains ambiguous. The specimen comprised peripheral blood mononuclear cells (PBMCs), sampled at baseline. The receptor's source is a human donor with classical Hodgkin lymphoma. CDR3 in DNA: TGTGCCAGCAGCGTAGGCACGGGTACTGAAGCTTTCTTT. Residues: CASSVGTGTEAFF.